The 14 T cell receptor beta chains below come from one sample, sequenced in a study of blood T cell repertoires in COVID-19. Data came from immunoSEQ multiplex PCR; TCRdb stores just in-frame clones and leaves some out. The data contain some 380,000 clones, roughly 88% of them seen just once; the ten biggest clones take up over 2%. The material sequenced was PBMCs or T cells enriched from blood (not recorded which). The receptor set was obtained from a woman aged 40 to 49 with acute COVID-19.

The chain uses TRBV18 and TRBJ1-5, with D perhaps matching TRBD1 (5 bases). The germline V gene has CDR1 KGHSH and CDR2 LQKENI. The CDR3 is 16 residues long. Trimming stripped 0 bases from V and 2 bases from J, with 11 bases between. The CDR3 DNA follows: TGTGCCAGCTCACCACCGGGGAGGGGAGGCAATCAGCCCCAGCATTTT. This codes for CASSPPGRGGNQPQHF.

On this clone itself: A junction end diverges from the germline sequence, so it may reflect a read error. The J gene is TRBJ1-4, the V gene TRBV30; no firm D call. This CDR3 is 17 amino acids long. Germline V gene data show CDR1 as GTSNPN and CDR2 as SVGIG (reference sequence). CDR3 residues: CAGRPSTWATLREKLFF. Written as DNA, the CDR3 is TGTGCCGGGAGACCGTCCACCTGGGCAACCTTAAGGGAAAAACTGTTTTTT.

The CDR3 sequence: CASIKLGGGGYGYTF. The CDR3 bases are TGTGCCAGCATCAAGTTGGGGGGGGGCGGATATGGCTACACCTTC. The chain has TRBV27 and TRBJ1-2, with D perhaps matching TRBD1 (6 bases). Germline V gene data show CDR1 as MNHEY and CDR2 as SMNVEV (reference sequence). The CDR3 is 15 residues long. Trimming took off 7 bases at V and 5 bases at J, with 20 bases between the two ends.

This sequence joins TRBV5-1 and TRBJ1-2, with TRBD1 as a possible D gene (5 bases). V lost 0 bases, J lost 2 bases, and 8 bases lay in between. The CDR3 consists of 14 residues. Looked up from germline, CDR1 is SGHRS and CDR2 is YFSETQ. For the CDR3, the DNA is TGCGCCAGCAGCTTGGAAGGGGAAAACTATGGCTACACCTTC. It specifies CASSLEGENYGYTF.

The chain joins TRBV6-5 to TRBJ2-1; TRBD2 matches at 10 bases. This CDR3 comprises 13 residues. The junction had 3 bases not matched to a gene; V was cut back by 8 bases and J by 5 bases. Germline values: CDR1 MNHEY, CDR2 SVGAGI. The CDR3 region is CASRAGGNNEQFF. In DNA, the CDR3 is TGTGCCAGCCGAGCGGGGGGGAACAATGAGCAGTTCTTC.

The V and J genes are TRBV28 and TRBJ2-1, with TRBD2 identical over 8 bases. Trimming at V came to 5 bases and at J to 10 bases, leaving 13 bases not matched to a gene. The CDR3 has 15 amino acids. Germline V gene sequence: CDR1 MDHEN, CDR2 SYDVKM. The CDR3 coding sequence is TGTGCCAGCAGTCTACGGACTAGCAGCCGCTTAGAGCAGTTCTTC. As protein: CASSLRTSSRLEQFF.

The V call is TRBV6-5, the J call TRBJ2-1; 7 bases line up with TRBD1. CDR1 and CDR2 from the germline V gene are MNHEY and SVGAGI. J lost 6 bases, V lost 9 bases, and 14 bases had no gene match. This CDR3 has 15 amino acids. The CDR3 coding sequence is TGTGCCAGTGGGGGAAGGGGGCCCCCCCTCAATGAGCAGTTCTTC. Translated, it gives CASGGRGPPLNEQFF.

The rearrangement joins TRBV27 to TRBJ2-1, with 8 nucleotides matching TRBD2. The V gene's germline CDR1 is MNHEY and CDR2 SMNVEV (reference sequence). This CDR3 contains 12 residues. Written as DNA, the CDR3 is TGTGTATCGGGGGGGGCGTGGGATGAGCAGTTCTTC. Translated, it gives CVSGGAWDEQFF.

In DNA form, the CDR3 reads TGTGCCAGCAGCCATACGGGACAGGGGGAGGGAAACACCATATATTTT. It translates to CASSHTGQGEGNTIYF. The chain recombines TRBV7-6 with TRBJ1-3; 11 bases are shared with TRBD1. Germline CDR1 is SGHVS and CDR2 is FNYEAQ. The CDR3 sequence is 16 residues long. The J segment lost 4 bases and the V segment lost 5 bases, leaving 7 bases of the junction unmatched.

V gene TRBV9 combines with J gene TRBJ2-3, with 10 positions matching TRBD2. The V segment lost 3 bases and the J segment 5 bases; nucleotides outside the gene matches: 12. Looked up from germline, CDR1 is SGDLS and CDR2 is YYNGEE. The CDR3 sequence is 17 residues long. CDR3 nucleotides: TGTGCCAGCAGCGCCCTCCGAGCGGGGGGGCTGGGAGATACGCAGTATTTT. It encodes CASSALRAGGLGDTQYF.

The chain combines TRBV4-1 with TRBJ2-7; TRBD1 matches 8 bases. The CDR3 covers 15 residues. Germline V gene sequence: CDR1 MGHRA, CDR2 YSYEKL. V lost 2 bases and J lost 6; bases outside the gene matches: 9. The CDR3 protein is CASSQSQGASVEQYF. Here the CDR3 DNA reads TGCGCCAGCAGCCAATCCCAGGGGGCGTCGGTCGAGCAGTACTTC.

Written as DNA, the CDR3 is TGTGCCAGCAGCGTAGAGGGGTCGTCGGGTACTGAAGCTTTCTTT. Its protein product is CASSVEGSSGTEAFF. The chain uses TRBV9 and TRBJ1-1, with D maybe TRBD1 (5 bases). The CDR3 contains 15 residues. The V gene's germline CDR1 is SGDLS and CDR2 YYNGEE. Trimming removed 0 bases at V and 5 bases at J, with 14 bases between. The variable domain in full, completed from reference TRBV9 and TRBJ1-1, reads DSGVTQTPKHLITATGQRVTLRCSPRSGDLSVYWYQQSLDQGLQFLIQYYNGEERAKGNILERFSAQQFPDLHSELNLSSLELGDSALYFCASSVEGSSGTEAFFGQGTRLTVV.

This rearrangement joins TRBV7-2 to TRBJ2-7; 9 nucleotides align to TRBD1. Germline CDR1 reads SGHTA; CDR2 reads FQGNSA. The ends lost 0 bases at V and 0 bases at J; junction bases unmatched: 3. The CDR3 length is 16 residues. The CDR3 DNA is TGTGCCAGCAGCTTAGCTCTGGGACAGGGCTCCTACGAGCAGTACTTC. Translated, it gives CASSLALGQGSYEQYF.

This sequence joins TRBV30 and TRBJ2-7; no clear D. Trimming removed 0 bases at V and 7 bases at J, with 10 bases between. The CDR3 totals 12 residues. Germline lookup yields CDR1 GTSNPN and CDR2 SVGIG (reference sequence). The CDR3 loop is CAWSVATREQYF. DNA for the CDR3: TGTGCCTGGAGTGTTGCCACGCGGGAGCAGTACTTC. Based on the CDR3 plus reference TRBV30 and TRBJ2-7, the full variable domain is SQTIHQWPATLVQPVGSPLSLECTVEGTSNPNLYWYRQAAGRGLQLLFYSVGIGQISSEVPQNLSASRPQDRQFILSSKKLLLSDSGFYLCAWSVATREQYFGPGTRLTVT.